These T cell receptor beta chains were read from a single sample in a study of T cells after yellow fever vaccination. TCRdb processed the 5' RACE reads anew with MiXCR; each CDR3 protein has one entry. The table shows around 56,000 distinct CDR3 sequences, with approximately 6% occurring only once. The starting material was PBMCs, either bulk or a sorted T-cell subset (CD4+, CD8+, memory, or dextramer-sorted; not recorded which), obtained on the day of the yellow fever booster vaccination. The receptors were sampled from a man aged 18 to 29 who received the YFV17D yellow fever vaccine. CDR3s leave out the opening cysteine and the closing phenylalanine or tryptophan.

>TRBV5-1|TRBJ2-5
ASSSYWTEKQETQY
>TRBV19|TRBJ1-2
ASRSGQEYGYT
>TRBV7-2|TRBJ2-3
ASSQDRLTDTQY
>TRBV25-1|TRBJ2-2
ASRGDRPTGELF
>TRBV19|TRBJ1-5
ASSIGQSAHQPQH
>TRBV20-1|TRBJ2-7
SARGRRRLSYEQY
>TRBV5-4|TRBJ2-3
ASSPRGPGTDTQY
>TRBV4-3|TRBJ1-1
ASSQGVGVEAF
>TRBV12-3/TRBV12-4|TRBJ1-3
ASSPSVLPRNTIY
>TRBV6-5|TRBJ2-3
ASSRLIPRGGSGTDTQY
>TRBV6-2/TRBV6-3|TRBJ1-6
ASSYSSISTLH
>TRBV5-4|TRBJ1-1
ASSSETETTEAF
>TRBV7-6|TRBJ1-1
ASRPRPDSVKPEAF